This TCR beta chain appears in the sequencing data of a study of cytomegalovirus exposure and HLA in healthy donors. Across the study: The Caucasian-associated ancestry cluster held 65% to 85% of 350 to 450 genotyped donors.

About this clone itself: Its target is not known.

The PCR had 60 Vbeta and 13 Jbeta primers. Profiling relied on immunoSEQ multiplex PCR, and the TCRdb table lists in-frame clones only, not all of them. Recorded for this sample: approximately 100,000 clones. Points from the study as a whole: HLA allele associations emerged for fewer than 20,000 TCR beta sequences in a later analysis, at 0.05 false discovery rate. A missense variant in DCLRE1C was later tied to TCR beta V- and J-gene trimming.

V trimming: 4 bases; J trimming: 7 bases; junction bases outside the gene matches: 3. Per germline, CDR1 SGHTA and CDR2 FQGNSA. There are 14 residues in the CDR3. Donors were nominally healthy when sampled, though unrecorded immune exposures were likely. The TCR originated in a man aged 35-49 years in good health and CMV-seronegative. Source material: PBMCs. The genes are TRBV7-2 and TRBJ1-4, with 10 bases identical to TRBD1. CDR3 sequence: CASSSGQGSEKLFF. In nucleotides, the CDR3 is TGTGCCAGCAGCTCGGGACAGGGGAGTGAAAAACTGTTTTTT.